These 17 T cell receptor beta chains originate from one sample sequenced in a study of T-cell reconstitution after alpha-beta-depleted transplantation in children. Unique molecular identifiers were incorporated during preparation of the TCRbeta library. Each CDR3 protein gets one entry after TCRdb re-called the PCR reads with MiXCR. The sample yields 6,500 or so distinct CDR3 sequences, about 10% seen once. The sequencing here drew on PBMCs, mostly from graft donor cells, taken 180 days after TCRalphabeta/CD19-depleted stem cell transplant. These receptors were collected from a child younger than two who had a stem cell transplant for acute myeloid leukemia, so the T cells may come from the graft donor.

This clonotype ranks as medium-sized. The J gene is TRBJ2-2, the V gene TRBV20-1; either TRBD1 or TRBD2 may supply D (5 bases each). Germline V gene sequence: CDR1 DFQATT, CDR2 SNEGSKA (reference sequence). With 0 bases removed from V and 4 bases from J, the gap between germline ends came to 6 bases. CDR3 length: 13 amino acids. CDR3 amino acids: CSARDGGTGELFF. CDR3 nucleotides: TGCAGTGCTAGAGATGGGGGCACCGGGGAGCTGTTTTTT.

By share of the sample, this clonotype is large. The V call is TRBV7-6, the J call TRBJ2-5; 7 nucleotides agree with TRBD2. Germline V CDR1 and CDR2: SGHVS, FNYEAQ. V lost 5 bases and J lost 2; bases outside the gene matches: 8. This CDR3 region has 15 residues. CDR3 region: CASSPEGGRQETQYF. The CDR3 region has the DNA TGTGCCAGCAGCCCCGAGGGAGGGCGACAAGAGACCCAGTACTTC.

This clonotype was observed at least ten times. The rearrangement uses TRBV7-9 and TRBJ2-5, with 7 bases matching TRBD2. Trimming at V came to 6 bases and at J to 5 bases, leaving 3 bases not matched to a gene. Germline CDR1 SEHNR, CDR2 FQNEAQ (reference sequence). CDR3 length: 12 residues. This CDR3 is CASRRGSETQYF. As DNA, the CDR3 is TGTGCCAGCAGACGCGGGAGCGAGACCCAGTACTTC.

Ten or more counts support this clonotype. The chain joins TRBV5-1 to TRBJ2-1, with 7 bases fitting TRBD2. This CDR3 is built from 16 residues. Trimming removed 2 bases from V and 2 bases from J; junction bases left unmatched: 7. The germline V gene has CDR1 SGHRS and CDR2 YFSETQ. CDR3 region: CASSFTPSGTYNEQFF. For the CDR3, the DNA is TGCGCCAGCAGCTTTACCCCTAGCGGAACCTACAATGAGCAGTTCTTC.

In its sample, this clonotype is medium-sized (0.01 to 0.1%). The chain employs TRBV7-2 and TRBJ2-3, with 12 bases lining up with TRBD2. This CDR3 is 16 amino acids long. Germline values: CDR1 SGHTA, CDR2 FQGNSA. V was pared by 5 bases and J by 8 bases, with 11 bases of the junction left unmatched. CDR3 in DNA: TGTGCCAGCAGCCGTTGGACTAGCGGGGCCGGCGGTACGCAGTATTTT. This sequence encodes CASSRWTSGAGGTQYF.

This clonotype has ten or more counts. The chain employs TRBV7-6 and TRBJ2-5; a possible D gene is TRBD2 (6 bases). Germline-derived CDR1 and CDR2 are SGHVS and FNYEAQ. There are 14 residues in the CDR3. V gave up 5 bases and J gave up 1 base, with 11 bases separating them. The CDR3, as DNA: TGTGCCAGCAGCATCCGGGACTTCCAAGAGACCCAGTACTTC. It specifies CASSIRDFQETQYF.

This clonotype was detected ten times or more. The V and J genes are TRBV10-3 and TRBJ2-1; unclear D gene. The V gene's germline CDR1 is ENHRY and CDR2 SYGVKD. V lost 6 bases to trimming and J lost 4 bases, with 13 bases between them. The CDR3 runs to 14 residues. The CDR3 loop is CAISPTPEYNEQFF. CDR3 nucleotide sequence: TGTGCCATCAGCCCGACACCGGAATACAATGAGCAGTTCTTC.

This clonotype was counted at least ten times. This chain's CDR3 is CAGGRGETQYF. CDR3 nucleotides: TGTGCCGGCGGGAGGGGAGAGACCCAGTACTTC. This chain uses TRBV6-2 or TRBV6-3 with TRBJ2-5; 9 bases align to TRBD2. Germline CDR1 and CDR2: MNHEY and SVGEGT. The CDR3 totals 11 residues. After removal of 11 bases from V and 4 bases from J, the junction contained 2 bases not matched to a gene.

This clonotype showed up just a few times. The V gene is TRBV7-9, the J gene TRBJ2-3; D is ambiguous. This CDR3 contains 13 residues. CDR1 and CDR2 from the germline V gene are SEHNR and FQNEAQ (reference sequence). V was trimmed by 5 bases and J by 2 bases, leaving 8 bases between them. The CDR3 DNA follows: TGTGCCAGCAGCGCCGGCCCCACAGATACGCAGTATTTT. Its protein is CASSAGPTDTQYF. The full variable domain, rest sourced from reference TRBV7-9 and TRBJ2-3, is DTGVSQNPRHKITKRGQNVTFRCDPISEHNRLYWYRQTLGQGPEFLTYFQNEAQLEKSRLLSDRFSAERPKGSFSTLEIQRTEQGDSAMYLCASSAGPTDTQYFGPGTRLTVL.

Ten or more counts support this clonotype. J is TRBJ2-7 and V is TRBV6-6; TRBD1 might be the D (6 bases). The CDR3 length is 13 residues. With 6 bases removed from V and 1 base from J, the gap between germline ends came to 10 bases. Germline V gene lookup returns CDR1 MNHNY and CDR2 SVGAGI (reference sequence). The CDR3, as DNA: TGTGCCAGCAGCCTGACAGGTTCCTACGAGCAGTACTTC. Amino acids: CASSLTGSYEQYF.

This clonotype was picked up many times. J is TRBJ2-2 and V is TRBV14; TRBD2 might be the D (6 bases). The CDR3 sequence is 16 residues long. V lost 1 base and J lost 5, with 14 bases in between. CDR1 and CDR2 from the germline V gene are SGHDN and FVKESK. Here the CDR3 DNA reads TGTGCCAGCAGCCAAGTTTCCGCGGGATCTACCGGGGAGCTGTTTTTT. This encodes CASSQVSAGSTGELFF.

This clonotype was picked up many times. CDR3 nucleotides: TGTGCCACCTTACCTGGGACAGTCTACGAGCAGTACTTC. It translates to CATLPGTVYEQYF. The genes are TRBV28 and TRBJ2-7; 7 bases agree with TRBD1. Germline CDR1 reads MDHEN; CDR2 reads SYDVKM. The ends lost 10 bases at V and 3 bases at J; junction bases unmatched: 9. CDR3 length: 13 residues.

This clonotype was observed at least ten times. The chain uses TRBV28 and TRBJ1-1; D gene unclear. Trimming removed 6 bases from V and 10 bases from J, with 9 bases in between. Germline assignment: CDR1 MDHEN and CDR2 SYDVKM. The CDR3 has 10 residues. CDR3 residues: CASSSGRAFF. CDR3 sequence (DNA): TGTGCCAGCAGCTCTGGACGAGCTTTCTTT.

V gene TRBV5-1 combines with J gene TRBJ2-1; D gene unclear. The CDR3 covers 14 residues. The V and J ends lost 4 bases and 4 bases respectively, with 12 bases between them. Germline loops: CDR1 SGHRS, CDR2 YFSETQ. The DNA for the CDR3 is TGCGCCAGCAGCGCCCTGGCCACTTACAATGAGCAGTTCTTC. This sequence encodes CASSALATYNEQFF.

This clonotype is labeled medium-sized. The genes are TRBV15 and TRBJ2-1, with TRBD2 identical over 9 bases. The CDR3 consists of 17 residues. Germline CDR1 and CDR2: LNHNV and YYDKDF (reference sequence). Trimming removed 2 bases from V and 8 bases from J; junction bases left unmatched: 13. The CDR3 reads CATSRPPESGRIDEQFF. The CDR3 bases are TGTGCCACCAGCAGACCCCCTGAAAGCGGGAGGATCGATGAGCAGTTCTTC.

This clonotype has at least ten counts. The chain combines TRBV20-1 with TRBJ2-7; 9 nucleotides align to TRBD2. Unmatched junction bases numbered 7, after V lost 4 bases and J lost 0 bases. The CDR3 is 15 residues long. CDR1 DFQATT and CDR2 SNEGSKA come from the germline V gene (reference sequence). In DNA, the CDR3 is TGCAGTGCTAAGACGATAGCGGGGGACTCCTACGAGCAGTACTTC. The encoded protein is CSAKTIAGDSYEQYF.

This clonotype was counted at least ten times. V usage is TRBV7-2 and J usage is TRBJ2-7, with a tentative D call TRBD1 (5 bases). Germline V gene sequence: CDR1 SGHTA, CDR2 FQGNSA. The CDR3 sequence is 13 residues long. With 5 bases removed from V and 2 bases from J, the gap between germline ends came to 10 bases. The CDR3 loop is CASSTRQTYEQYF. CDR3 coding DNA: TGTGCCAGCAGCACGCGACAGACCTACGAGCAGTACTTC. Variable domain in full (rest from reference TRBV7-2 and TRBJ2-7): GAGVSQSPSNKVTEKGKDVELRCDPISGHTALYWYRQSLGQGLEFLIYFQGNSAPDKSGLPSDRFSAERTGGSVSTLTIQRTQQEDSAVYLCASSTRQTYEQYFGPGTRLTVT.